This T cell receptor (beta chain) was sequenced in a study of T cells in Graves' hyperthyroidism and ophthalmopathy. Findings and caveats of the study: Ophthalmopathy was distinguished from stable hyperthyroidism by 13 V-J signatures.

This clonotype was recorded many times. The antigen is undetermined. Germline CDR1 reads SGHRS; CDR2 reads YFSETQ. V was trimmed by 2 bases and J by 0 bases, leaving 9 bases between them. This CDR3 has 15 residues. The source material, RNA transcripts, was used to amplify TCR beta CDR3 regions. The HTBI primer set was used in a first-round RT-PCR of the TCR CDR3. TCRdb processed the multiplex PCR reads anew with MiXCR; each CDR3 protein has one entry. This sample has roughly 580,000 distinct CDR3 sequences; more than 11% occur once, and the top ten carry more than 5%. With a duration under 2 months, the hyperthyroidism was newly diagnosed in patients aged 18 to 65. The blood sample dates from first hyperthyroidism diagnosis, preceding any ophthalmopathy symptoms. This sample holds PBMCs from roughly 10 ml fresh peripheral blood.

This sequence joins TRBV5-1 and TRBJ2-1, with D possibly TRBD1 on 5 matching bases. The TCR was taken from a woman in her twenties or thirties with Graves' hyperthyroidism that later progressed to Graves' ophthalmopathy. Sequencing was done on a sample of blood. This chain's CDR3 is CASSFQGYSYNEQFF. The CDR3 coding sequence is TGCGCCAGCAGCTTCCAGGGATACTCCTACAATGAGCAGTTCTTC.